A single sample is the source of the 20 T cell receptor beta chains below, sequenced in a study of OX40 agonist ivuxolimab in advanced cancers. Measured with immunoSEQ multiplex PCR; TCRdb has only the in-frame clones, and not every one. Found here are approximately 52,000 clones, 75% to 90% of them singletons; the top ten hold about 13%. Source: CD4+ or CD8+ T cells sorted from blood, taken in a trial of the OX40 agonist ivuxolimab. The receptors derive from an adult with an advanced solid tumor such as melanoma, head and neck, liver or kidney cancer.

The rearrangement links TRBV29-1 to TRBJ1-1; D not certain. V gave up 6 bases and J gave up 2 bases, with 10 bases separating them. CDR1 is SQVTM and CDR2 is ANQGSEA in the germline V gene. CDR3 size: 12 residues. The CDR3 reads CSVTAPNTEAFF. The CDR3 DNA is TGCAGCGTCACGGCACCTAACACTGAAGCTTTCTTT.

The chain combines TRBV13 with TRBJ1-1; unclear D gene. V was trimmed by 4 bases and J by 6 bases, leaving 15 bases between them. Germline V gives CDR1 PRHDT, CDR2 FYEKMQ (reference sequence). CDR3 length: 14 residues. The CDR3 reads CASSWPTNSPEAFF. For the CDR3, the DNA is TGTGCCAGCAGCTGGCCGACGAACAGCCCTGAAGCTTTCTTT.

The chain combines TRBV28 with TRBJ2-7; D unresolved. The CDR3 has 13 amino acids. Germline V gene sequence: CDR1 MDHEN, CDR2 SYDVKM. Trimming stripped 5 bases from V and 4 bases from J, with 12 bases between. CDR3 protein: CASSRQHQYEQYF. Written as DNA, the CDR3 is TGTGCCAGCAGTAGACAACACCAGTACGAGCAGTACTTC.

The CDR3 loop reads CSASRESGLPGGDEQYF. DNA of the CDR3: TGCAGCGCGAGCAGGGAATCGGGACTCCCGGGAGGGGACGAGCAGTACTTC. This chain links TRBV29-1 with TRBJ2-7; 8 nucleotides agree with TRBD2. The CDR3 runs to 17 residues. Unmatched junction bases numbered 22, after V lost 7 bases and J lost 5 bases. Germline V gene lookup returns CDR1 SQVTM and CDR2 ANQGSEA.

This chain connects TRBV7-2 to TRBJ2-7; D is undetermined. The CDR3 has 12 residues. Germline CDR1 reads SGHTA; CDR2 reads FQGNSA. V dropped 5 bases and J dropped 6 bases, with 11 bases sitting between them. In nucleotides, the CDR3 is TGTGCCAGCAGCCTAGGCCGGGTCGAGCAGTACTTC. Translation gives CASSLGRVEQYF.

This clone showed up just once. The gene calls are TRBV19 and TRBJ1-1; the D gene is possibly TRBD1 (6 bases). The CDR3 extends over 15 amino acids. Germline lookup yields CDR1 LNHDA and CDR2 SQIVND (reference sequence). The V end lost 7 bases, the J end lost 5 bases, and 20 bases lay between the germline ends. CDR3 loop: CASTRERGGWTEAFF. CDR3 DNA: TGTGCCAGTACCCGCGAAAGGGGGGGTTGGACTGAAGCTTTCTTT.

The chain is built from TRBV5-6 and TRBJ1-3; no definite D call. Between the trimmed V and J ends, which lost 2 bases and 0 bases, there was a span of 12 bases. The CDR3 is 16 residues long. Germline assignment: CDR1 SGHDT and CDR2 YYEEEE. CDR3 protein: CASSFTEKASGNTIYF. Written as DNA, the CDR3 is TGTGCCAGCAGCTTTACCGAAAAAGCCTCTGGAAACACCATATATTTT.

The chain carries TRBV7-3 and TRBJ2-7, with 7 nucleotides matching TRBD2. V was clipped by 5 bases and J by 7 bases; unmatched bases: 8. This CDR3 is 13 amino acids long. In germline, CDR1 is SGHTA, CDR2 FQGTGA. CDR3 nucleotide sequence: TGTGCCAGCAGCCCGGGGGGACCTACGGAGCAGTACTTC. This sequence encodes CASSPGGPTEQYF.

The CDR3 reads CASSLLSRTQAFF. The CDR3 DNA is TGTGCCAGCAGTCTTCTCTCCCGGACCCAAGCTTTCTTT. The rearrangement uses TRBV28 and TRBJ1-1; the D is unclear. CDR1 and CDR2 from the germline V gene are MDHEN and SYDVKM. The CDR3 consists of 13 residues. V lost 5 bases and J 9 bases, leaving 16 bases between the germline ends.

This chain joins TRBV27 and TRBJ1-5; D is ambiguous. CDR1 is MNHEY, CDR2 SMNVEV, per germline (reference sequence). The CDR3 has 16 residues. The V and J ends lost 0 bases and 3 bases respectively, with 12 bases between them. The CDR3 here is CASSLSASRANQPQHF. Here the CDR3 DNA reads TGTGCCAGCAGTTTATCGGCATCGAGGGCCAATCAGCCCCAGCATTTT.

The V gene is TRBV5-4, the J gene TRBJ1-2; TRBD1 is a possible D gene (5 bases). Between the trimmed V and J ends, which lost 0 bases and 1 base, there was a span of 10 bases. This CDR3 spans 15 amino acids. Germline lookup yields CDR1 SGHNT and CDR2 YYREEE (reference sequence). The CDR3 DNA follows: TGTGCCAGCAGCTTGGGACAGCTACTTAACTATGGCTACACCTTC. Amino acid sequence: CASSLGQLLNYGYTF.

V gene TRBV29-1 combines with J gene TRBJ2-1; TRBD1 matches 9 bases. Trimming cost V 6 bases and J 7 bases; bases outside gene matches: 13. CDR3 length: 15 residues. CDR1 SQVTM and CDR2 ANQGSEA come from the germline V gene. CDR3 in DNA: TGCAGCGTGGTGGTCCGGGACAGGGTGGTAAATGAGCAGTTCTTC. It is translated as CSVVVRDRVVNEQFF.

The genes are TRBV4-1 and TRBJ2-2; no firm D call. The CDR3 runs to 13 residues. Germline-derived CDR1 and CDR2 are MGHRA and YSYEKL. Deletions cut 1 base from V and 7 bases from J, with 7 bases between. CDR3 sequence (DNA): TGCGCCAGCAGCCAAGTCTCTCGCGGGGAGCTGTTTTTT. Protein sequence: CASSQVSRGELFF.

This clone was seen just once. The chain joins TRBV4-1 to TRBJ1-3, with TRBD1 matching 7 bases. The CDR3 consists of 18 residues. The V gene's germline CDR1 is MGHRA and CDR2 YSYEKL. J lost 0 bases, V lost 3 bases, and 11 bases had no gene match. The CDR3 reads CASSHADRVPSSGNTIYF. As DNA, the CDR3 is TGCGCCAGCAGCCATGCCGACAGGGTTCCTAGCTCTGGAAACACCATATATTTT.

This clone was observed a handful of times. The chain employs TRBV6-6 and TRBJ1-2; D not resolved. The CDR3 covers 13 residues. Looked up from germline, CDR1 is MNHNY and CDR2 is SVGAGI (reference sequence). Trimming shortened V by 5 bases and J by 3 bases, and 10 bases separated the two germline ends. CDR3 DNA sequence: TGTGCCAGCAGTCCTCGGACGGACTATGGCTACACCTTC. It encodes CASSPRTDYGYTF.

J is TRBJ2-1 and V is TRBV29-1, with D possibly being TRBD2 (7 bases). CDR1 and CDR2 from the germline V gene are SQVTM and ANQGSEA. The V end lost 3 bases, the J end lost 9 bases, and 12 bases lay between the germline ends. The CDR3 extends over 12 amino acids. The CDR3 nucleotides read TGCAGCGTTGAGGGGGGGGCTGGTGAGCAGTTCTTC. Its translation: CSVEGGAGEQFF.

In the case of this clone: Other DNA sequences in this specimen translate into the identical CDR3. This chain uses TRBV7-8 with TRBJ1-2; D not certain. This CDR3 region has 13 residues. Germline CDR1 SGHVS, CDR2 FQNEAQ. Trimming removed 2 bases at V and 4 bases at J, with 8 bases between. The CDR3 DNA is TGTGCCAGCAGCTTAAATTCAGGCTATGGCTACACCTTC. Translation: CASSLNSGYGYTF.

The chain links TRBV19 to TRBJ1-4; TRBD1 agrees at 10 bases. The trim removed 7 bases at V and 2 bases at J, leaving 4 bases unmatched. CDR3 size: 15 residues. Germline loops: CDR1 LNHDA, CDR2 SQIVND (reference sequence). CDR3 sequence reads: CASTLGQGTNEKLFF. CDR3 in DNA: TGTGCCAGTACCCTGGGACAGGGGACTAATGAAAAACTGTTTTTT.

The chain is built from TRBV7-9 and TRBJ2-7, with 10 bases matching TRBD1. The junction had 5 bases not matched to a gene; V was cut back by 5 bases and J by 4 bases. The length of the CDR3 is 14 residues. Germline assignment: CDR1 SEHNR and CDR2 FQNEAQ (reference sequence). CDR3 bases: TGTGCCAGCAGCGAACCGGGACAGGGGTACGAGCAGTACTTC. The encoded protein is CASSEPGQGYEQYF. Full variable domain (remainder filled in from reference TRBV7-9 and TRBJ2-7): DTGVSQNPRHKITKRGQNVTFRCDPISEHNRLYWYRQTLGQGPEFLTYFQNEAQLEKSRLLSDRFSAERPKGSFSTLEIQRTEQGDSAMYLCASSEPGQGYEQYFGPGTRLTVT.

The CDR3 region is CASSPSWGENEQFF. CDR3 nucleotides: TGTGCCAGCAGCCCCTCGTGGGGGGAAAATGAGCAGTTCTTC. This chain links TRBV7-6 with TRBJ2-1; D might be TRBD2 (6 bases). V was clipped by 5 bases and J by 7 bases, with 15 bases between them. The length of the CDR3 is 14 residues. In germline, CDR1 is SGHVS, CDR2 FNYEAQ.